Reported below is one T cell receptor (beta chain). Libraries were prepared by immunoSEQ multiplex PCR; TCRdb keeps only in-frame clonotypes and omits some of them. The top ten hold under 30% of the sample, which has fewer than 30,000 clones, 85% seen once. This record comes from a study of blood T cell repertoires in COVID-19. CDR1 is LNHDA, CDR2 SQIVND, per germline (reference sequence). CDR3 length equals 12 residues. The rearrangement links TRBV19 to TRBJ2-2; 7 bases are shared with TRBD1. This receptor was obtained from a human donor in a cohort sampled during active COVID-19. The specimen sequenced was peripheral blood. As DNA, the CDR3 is TGTGTCACCAGGGGGTTGACCGGGGAGCTGTTTTTT. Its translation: CVTRGLTGELFF.